A single sample is the source of the 17 T cell receptor beta chains below, sequenced in a study of shared clonotypes between healthy human individuals. Clones were sequenced by immunoSEQ multiplex PCR, and TCRdb holds only the in-frame ones, with some missing. There are some 900,000 clones in the sample; roughly 72% occur only once, and about 1.5% lies in the top ten. Sequencing was performed on memory CD4+ T cells sorted from blood. Subset given: CD45RA-negative fraction. Source of these receptors: a man aged 18 to 30 in good health.

CDR3 protein: CASSYSQTVNEKLFF. The CDR3 coding sequence is TGTGCCAGCAGTTACTCTCAGACAGTAAATGAAAAACTGTTTTTT. The chain employs TRBV6-6 and TRBJ1-4; maybe TRBD1 (5 bases). The ends were cut back, 0 bases at V and 5 bases at J, with 10 bases in the middle. The germline V gene encodes CDR1 MNHNY and CDR2 SVGAGI (reference sequence). CDR3 length: 15 residues.

The chain carries TRBV30 and TRBJ2-6; unclear D gene. The V end lost 6 bases, the J end lost 0 bases, and 15 bases lay between the germline ends. The germline gives CDR1 GTSNPN, CDR2 SVGIG (reference sequence). This CDR3 has 16 residues. This CDR3 reads CACLVRRSSGANVLTF. The CDR3 coding sequence is TGTGCCTGCCTAGTCCGGCGAAGCTCTGGGGCCAACGTCCTGACTTTC.

This chain connects TRBV6-1 to TRBJ1-2, with D possibly matching TRBD1 (5 bases). Looked up from germline, CDR1 is MNHNS and CDR2 is SASEGT. This CDR3 has 15 amino acids. V was cut by 7 bases and J by 6 bases, with 21 bases left in between. The CDR3 sequence is CASTSSGGGIHGYTF. The DNA of the CDR3 is TGTGCCAGCACCTCCTCTGGGGGGGGAATTCATGGCTACACCTTC.

The chain recombines TRBV11-2 with TRBJ2-5, with D possibly called TRBD1 or TRBD2 (5 bases each). Germline V lookup: CDR1 SGHAT, CDR2 FQNNGV. The CDR3 contains 13 residues. V lost 1 base, J lost 5 bases, and 8 bases lay in between. This chain's CDR3 is CASSLAGTETQYF. As DNA, the CDR3 is TGTGCCAGCAGCTTAGCTGGGACCGAGACCCAGTACTTC.

This clone has more than one count but fewer than ten. V is TRBV29-1 and J is TRBJ1-2, with TRBD1 identical over 8 bases. Looked up from germline, CDR1 is SQVTM and CDR2 is ANQGSEA. The junction had 6 bases not matched to a gene; V was cut back by 3 bases and J by 6 bases. This CDR3 is built from 13 residues. CDR3 sequence: CSVEPRTGHGYTF. The CDR3 DNA reads TGCAGCGTTGAGCCCCGGACAGGGCATGGCTACACCTTC.

The V and J genes are TRBV7-2 and TRBJ2-2, with 7 bases matching TRBD2. CDR1 SGHTA and CDR2 FQGNSA come from the germline V gene. The CDR3 totals 16 residues. V lost 0 bases to trimming and J lost 6 bases; unmatched junction nucleotides: 7. Here the CDR3 reads CASSLAWGRGAGELFF. The CDR3 DNA follows: TGTGCCAGCAGCTTAGCGTGGGGGAGGGGCGCCGGGGAGCTGTTTTTT.

The gene calls are TRBV7-6 and TRBJ2-3; TRBD1 or TRBD2 may be the D gene (5 bases each). The germline V gene encodes CDR1 SGHVS and CDR2 FNYEAQ. The CDR3 is made up of 14 amino acids. V lost 0 bases to trimming and J lost 5 bases, with 9 bases between them. The CDR3 loop reads CASSLASGGDTQYF. CDR3 sequence (DNA): TGTGCCAGCAGCTTAGCTAGTGGGGGAGATACGCAGTATTTT.

V gene TRBV2 combines with J gene TRBJ2-1; TRBD1 agrees at 7 bases. The CDR3 extends over 15 amino acids. Germline trimming cut 3 bases from V and 6 bases from J; bases unmatched to any gene: 8. In germline, CDR1 is SNHLY, CDR2 FYNNEI. The CDR3 DNA reads TGTGCCAGCAGTGACGCCAGGGGGAATATCAATGAGCAGTTCTTC. Its protein is CASSDARGNINEQFF.

As to this clone: Within the sample, other DNA sequences also encode this same CDR3. The chain carries TRBV30 and TRBJ2-7; 7 bases are shared with TRBD1. Germline assignment: CDR1 GTSNPN and CDR2 SVGIG (reference sequence). This CDR3 is 13 amino acids long. J was trimmed by 3 bases and V by 3 bases; bases with no gene match: 5. The CDR3 loop is CAWSRDSSYEQYF. In DNA, the CDR3 is TGTGCCTGGAGCCGGGACAGCAGCTACGAGCAGTACTTC.

V usage is TRBV9 and J usage is TRBJ2-1, with 9 bases identical to TRBD1. Trimming cost V 2 bases and J 4 bases; bases outside gene matches: 4. The V gene's germline CDR1 is SGDLS and CDR2 YYNGEE. The CDR3 length is 15 residues. CDR3 in amino acids: CASSVRDREYNEQFF. DNA for the CDR3: TGTGCCAGCAGCGTCCGGGACAGGGAGTACAATGAGCAGTTCTTC.

V is TRBV27 and J is TRBJ2-7; a possible D gene is TRBD2 (5 bases). The CDR3 has 15 amino acids. CDR1 is MNHEY, CDR2 SMNVEV, per germline (reference sequence). V was shortened by 5 bases and J by 2 bases, with 16 bases between the two germline ends. The CDR3, as DNA: TGTGCCAGCAGTCCCCTCGCTAATAGCGCCTACGAGCAGTACTTC. Its translation is CASSPLANSAYEQYF.

This clone appeared a single time. The CDR3 loop is CASSGTYVGNEQFF. CDR3 DNA: TGTGCCAGCAGTGGCACATACGTAGGGAATGAGCAGTTCTTC. J is TRBJ2-1 and V is TRBV2, with D hard to call. Trimming cost V 4 bases and J 7 bases, with 14 bases left between them. CDR3 length: 14 residues. CDR1 SNHLY and CDR2 FYNNEI come from the germline V gene.

The V call is TRBV2, the J call TRBJ1-4; D remains ambiguous. V dropped 8 bases and J dropped 4 bases, with 5 bases sitting between them. Germline CDR1 SNHLY, CDR2 FYNNEI. This CDR3 is 11 amino acids long. CDR3: CASWSNEKLFF. The CDR3 DNA sequence: TGTGCCAGCTGGAGTAATGAAAAACTGTTTTTT.

The V gene is TRBV30, the J gene TRBJ1-1; D gene uncertain. Germline CDR1 and CDR2: GTSNPN and SVGIG (reference sequence). The CDR3 length is 10 residues. The chain's CDR3 is CVGSDTEAFF. The CDR3, as DNA: TGTGTGGGTTCGGACACTGAAGCTTTCTTT.

The rearrangement joins TRBV27 to TRBJ2-2; 12 bases are shared with TRBD2. There are 13 residues in the CDR3. The junction had 2 bases not matched to a gene; V was cut back by 9 bases and J by 6 bases. Looked up from germline, CDR1 is MNHEY and CDR2 is SMNVEV (reference sequence). This CDR3 reads CASRLAGAGELFF. The CDR3 DNA is TGTGCCAGTCGACTAGCGGGAGCCGGGGAGCTGTTTTTT.

The chain has TRBV5-1 and TRBJ2-7; 7 bases fit TRBD2. The CDR3 is 15 residues long. Germline CDR1 SGHRS, CDR2 YFSETQ. After removal of 2 bases from V and 0 bases from J, the junction contained 5 bases not matched to a gene. DNA for the CDR3: TGCGCCAGCAGCTTTAGTAGCGGGTTCTCCTACGAGCAGTACTTC. It translates to CASSFSSGFSYEQYF.

As concerns this clone: The same CDR3 also results from other DNA sequences found in this sample. This chain links TRBV6-1 with TRBJ2-1, with D perhaps matching TRBD2 (5 bases). Per germline, CDR1 MNHNS and CDR2 SASEGT. This CDR3 is built from 14 residues. V gave up 7 bases and J gave up 0 bases, with 10 bases separating them. CDR3 in DNA: TGTGCCAGCACGAGGGAGAGCTCCTACAATGAGCAGTTCTTC. Amino acid sequence: CASTRESSYNEQFF.